This T cell receptor beta chain was retrieved from a study of blood T cell repertoires in COVID-19 (TCRdb year 2020). Notes on the research overall: The collaborator samples originated in the United States, Italy and Spain and spanned the acute and convalescent phases of COVID-19. The prospective study material was composed of cDNA or gDNA derived from T cells, B-cell-depleted T cells, or PBMCs. The dataset comprised deeply sampled blood TCRbeta repertoires from subjects exposed to, actively infected with, or recovered from COVID-19. The repertoires were released in a freely available public database meant as a resource for research on the immune response to SARS-CoV-2. Samples came from the ongoing ImmuneRACE study (first 160 participants) plus 1,254 subjects from 6 global collaborators. Sample metadata almost always included a de-identified subject ID, COVID-19 status, age in years and sex. Where HLA class I and class II types were available, the types were taken from metadata supplied by the sample provider, not from assay-based typing. General findings and caveats noted by the study authors: Clinical and demographic metadata were provided uncurated, with the amount varying by source and participant.

Collaborating institutions collected whole blood in K2EDTA tubes following their own protocols. For TCRbeta analysis, collaborators shipped samples in one of three forms: frozen whole blood, isolated PBMCs, or DNA extracted from either of those sample types. Of note for this clone: The target of this receptor is not known. No much larger clonotype is one base removed from it; base qualities were not supplied.

TCRbeta CDR3 regions were amplified from genomic DNA by means of the immunoSEQ Assay, a bias-controlled multiplex PCR. The study's own analysis went as follows. Within the assay, amplification of reference gene primers was used to estimate how many nucleated cells each sample contained. To quantify the absolute abundance of each unique TCRbeta CDR3 rearrangement, sequence reads were collapsed and filtered. Productive Simpson clonality was computed per sample as the square root of Simpson's diversity index over productive rearrangements. TCRdb stores this immuneACCESS table with in-frame sequences only. Part of the clones is absent; in the studies checked, under half of the shortfall reflects unresolved V genes, and no reason is known for the rest. V and J calls plus clone size are reproduced from that table; the DNA served to infer D and trimming. This sample comprises about 140,000 clones, about 87% of them detected only once. 8% to 11% of the sample goes to the ten largest clones.

V sheds 6 bases and J sheds 1 base, leaving 6 bases between their ends. There are 12 amino acids in the CDR3, from cysteine to phenylalanine inclusive. Here the CDR3 DNA is all that survives: 36 bases in frame from base 1. CDR1 is given as LNHDA and CDR2 as SQIVND, both from the germline V gene (reference sequence). Specimen: peripheral blood. The sequence derives from a man aged 55 to 70 with active or convalescent COVID-19. The sequence links TRBV19 to TRBJ1-2; a tentative D match to TRBD1 spans 5 bases. This receptor carries the CDR3 CASRQGNYGYTF. In nucleotide form, the sequence is TGTGCCAGTAGGCAGGGTAACTATGGCTACACCTTC.